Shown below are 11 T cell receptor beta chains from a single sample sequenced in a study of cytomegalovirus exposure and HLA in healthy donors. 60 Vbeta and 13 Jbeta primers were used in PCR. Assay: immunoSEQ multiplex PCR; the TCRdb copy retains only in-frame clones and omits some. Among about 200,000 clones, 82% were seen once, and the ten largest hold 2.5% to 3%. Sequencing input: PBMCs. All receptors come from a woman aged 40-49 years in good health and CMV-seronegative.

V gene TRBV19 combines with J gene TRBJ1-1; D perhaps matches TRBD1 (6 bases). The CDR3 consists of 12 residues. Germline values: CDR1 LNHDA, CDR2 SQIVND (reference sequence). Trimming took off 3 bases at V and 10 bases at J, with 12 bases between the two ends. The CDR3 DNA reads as TGTGCCAGTAGTATCTCAGGGGATCGAGCTTTCTTT. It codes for CASSISGDRAFF.

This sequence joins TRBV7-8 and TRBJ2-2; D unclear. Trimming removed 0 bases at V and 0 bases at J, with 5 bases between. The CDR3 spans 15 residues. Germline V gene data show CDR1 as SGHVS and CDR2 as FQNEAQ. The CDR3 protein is CASSLARANTGELFF. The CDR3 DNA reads TGTGCCAGCAGCTTAGCACGCGCGAACACCGGGGAGCTGTTTTTT.

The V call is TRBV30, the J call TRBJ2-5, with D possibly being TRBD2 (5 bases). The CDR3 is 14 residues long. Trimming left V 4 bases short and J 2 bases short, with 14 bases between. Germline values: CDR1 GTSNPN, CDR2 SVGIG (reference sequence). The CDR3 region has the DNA TGTGCCTGGAATAGGAGGTTGGGGCAAGAGACCCAGTACTTC. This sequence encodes CAWNRRLGQETQYF.

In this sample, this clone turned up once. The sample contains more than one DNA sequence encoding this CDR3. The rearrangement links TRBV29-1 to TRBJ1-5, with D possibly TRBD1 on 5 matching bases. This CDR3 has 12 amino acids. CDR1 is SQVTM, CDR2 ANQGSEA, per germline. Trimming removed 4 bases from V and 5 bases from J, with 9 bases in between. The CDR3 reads CSVGARDQPQHF. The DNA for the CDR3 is TGCAGCGTTGGTGCCAGGGATCAGCCCCAGCATTTT.

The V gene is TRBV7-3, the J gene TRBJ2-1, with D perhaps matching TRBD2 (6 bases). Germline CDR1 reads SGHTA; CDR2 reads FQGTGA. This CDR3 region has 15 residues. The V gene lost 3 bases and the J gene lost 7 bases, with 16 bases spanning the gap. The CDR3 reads CASSFGGERGNEQFF. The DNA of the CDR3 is TGTGCCAGCAGCTTTGGCGGGGAAAGGGGTAATGAGCAGTTCTTC.

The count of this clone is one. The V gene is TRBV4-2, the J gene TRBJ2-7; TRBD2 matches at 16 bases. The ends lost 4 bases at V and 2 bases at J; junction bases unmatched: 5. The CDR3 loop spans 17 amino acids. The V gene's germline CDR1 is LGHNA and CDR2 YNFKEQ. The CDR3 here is CASSPIGTSGRAYEQYF. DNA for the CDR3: TGTGCCAGCAGCCCGATCGGGACTAGCGGGAGGGCCTACGAGCAGTACTTC.

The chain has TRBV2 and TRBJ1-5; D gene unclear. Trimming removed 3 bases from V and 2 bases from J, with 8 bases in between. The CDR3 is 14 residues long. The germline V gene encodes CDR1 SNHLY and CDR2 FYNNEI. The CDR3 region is CASSDWGGNQPQHF. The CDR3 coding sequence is TGTGCCAGCAGTGATTGGGGAGGCAATCAGCCCCAGCATTTT. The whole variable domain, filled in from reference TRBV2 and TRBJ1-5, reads EPEVTQTPSHQVTQMGQEVILRCVPISNHLYFYWYRQILGQKVEFLVSFYNNEISEKSEIFDDQFSVERPDGSNFTLKIRSTKLEDSAMYFCASSDWGGNQPQHFGDGTRLSIL.

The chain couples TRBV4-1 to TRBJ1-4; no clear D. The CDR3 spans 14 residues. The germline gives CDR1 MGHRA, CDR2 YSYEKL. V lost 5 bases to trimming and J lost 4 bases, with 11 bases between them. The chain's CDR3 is CASSLVQINEKLFF. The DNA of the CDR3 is TGCGCCAGCAGCTTAGTACAGATTAATGAAAAACTGTTTTTT.

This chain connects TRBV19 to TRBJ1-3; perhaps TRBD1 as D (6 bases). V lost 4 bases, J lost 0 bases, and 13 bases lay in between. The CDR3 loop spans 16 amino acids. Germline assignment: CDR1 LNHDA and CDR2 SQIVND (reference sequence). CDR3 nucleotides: TGTGCCAGTAGTAGAAACAGGGCGAGCTCTGGAAACACCATATATTTT. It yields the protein CASSRNRASSGNTIYF.

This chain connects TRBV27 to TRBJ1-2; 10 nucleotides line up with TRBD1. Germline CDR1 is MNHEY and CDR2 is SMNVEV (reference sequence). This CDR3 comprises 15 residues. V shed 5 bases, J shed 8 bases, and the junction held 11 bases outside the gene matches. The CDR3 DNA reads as TGTGCCAGCAGTCGAGCCGCCGGGACAGGGGTCGGCTACACCTTC. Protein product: CASSRAAGTGVGYTF.

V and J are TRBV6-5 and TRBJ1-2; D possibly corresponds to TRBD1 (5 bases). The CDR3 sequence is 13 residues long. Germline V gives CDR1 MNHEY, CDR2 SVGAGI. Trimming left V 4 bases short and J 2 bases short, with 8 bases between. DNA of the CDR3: TGTGCCAGCAGTTTGGACAAGAACTATGGCTACACCTTC. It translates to CASSLDKNYGYTF.